Reported below is one TCR beta chain. Its antigen is still unknown. No per-base quality is available; no much larger clone lies one base away. In the prospective study, participants were roughly 18 to 100 years old, resided in about two dozen geographic areas of the United States, and were enrolled through a virtual design. In the prospective study, cohorts were assigned on the basis of participant-reported clinical history obtained from a screening survey and a study questionnaire. ImmuneRACE Cohort 3 recovered participants were defined by two consecutive negative NP/OP PCR tests, healthcare professional clearance, or symptom resolution. Each participant in the prospective study had whole blood, serum and a nasopharyngeal or oropharyngeal swab collected by mobile phlebotomists. Additional blood draws and questionnaires over an approximately 2-month period could optionally be provided by prospective study participants. Before DNA extraction, prospective study blood samples were shipped either frozen or at room temperature.

The immunoSEQ Assay, a bias-controlled multiplex PCR, was used to amplify TCRbeta CDR3 regions from genomic DNA. In the paper's pipeline: Within the assay, amplification of reference gene primers was used to estimate how many nucleated cells each sample contained. Sequence reads were collapsed and filtered to measure the absolute abundance of every unique TCRbeta CDR3 rearrangement. Productive Simpson clonality was computed per sample as the square root of Simpson's diversity index over productive rearrangements. TCRdb provides this immuneACCESS table in a form limited to in-frame rearrangements. Some clones are lacking; in checked studies, under half of them reflect an unresolved V gene, and why the rest are absent is not known. The V and J calls and clone size are taken from that table; D and trimming were inferred from the DNA. Across this sample there are around 280,000 clones, with 87% seen only once. The ten largest clones take up about 5.7% of the sample.

In the germline V gene (reference sequence), CDR1 corresponds to SEHNR and CDR2 to FQNEAQ. Deletion took 0 bases off V and 0 bases off J, with a span of 9 bases between the germline ends. The CDR3 runs 15 residues from the cysteine to the phenylalanine. Kept here is only the CDR3 DNA, which spans 45 bases and is read in frame from base 1. The data are from a study of blood T cell repertoires in COVID-19 (TCRdb year 2020). Some background on the complete study: Samples from collaborators originated in the United States, Italy and Spain and spanned both the acute and convalescent phases of COVID-19. The prospective study material was composed of cDNA or gDNA derived from T cells, B-cell-depleted T cells, or PBMCs. Subjects who had been exposed to COVID-19, were actively infected with it, or had recovered from it provided the deeply sampled blood TCRbeta repertoires that made up the dataset. The repertoires were made available in a free public database intended to serve as a resource for research on the immune response to SARS-CoV-2. Samples came from the ongoing ImmuneRACE study (first 160 participants) plus 1,254 subjects from 6 global collaborators. Nearly every sample came with metadata listing a de-identified subject ID, COVID-19 status, age in years and sex. Where HLA class I and class II types were available, the types were taken from metadata supplied by the sample provider, not from assay-based typing.

Findings and caveats that apply to the study as a whole: How much clinical and demographic metadata was included differed by source and by participant, and the metadata was provided uncurated.

The sample comprised PBMCs or T cells enriched from blood (not recorded which). The clonotype was recovered from a woman aged 40 to 55 who had recovered from COVID-19. The rearranged segments are TRBV7-9 and TRBJ2-7, with the D gene not clear enough to name. The CDR3 sequence is CASSLAPQNSYEQYF. The DNA sequence reads TGTGCCAGCAGCTTAGCGCCACAGAACTCCTACGAGCAGTACTTC.